The entry below gives a single TCR beta chain sequence along with its context. This clonotype was found a few times. Its antigen is not yet known. No base quality values were provided; no much bigger clone lies one nucleotide off. Library preparation used PCR. The sequencer was an Illumina HiSeq 2500. To normalize quantification of the TCRbeta repertoire, the TCR libraries were built with molecular barcoding that relied on unique molecular identifiers. Using fastp trimming at Q25 and MiXCR clonotype assembly, TCRdb reanalyzed the public sequencing data and kept in-frame beta chains. Entries that share a CDR3 protein sequence are merged under the most common genes and DNA. This sample has 200,000 to 250,000 distinct CDR3 sequences in its table, and 8.4% of those were observed once. Roughly 35% of the sample rests with the top ten. This specimen comes from a study of T-cell reconstitution after alpha-beta-depleted transplantation in children (dated by TCRdb to 2016 to 2017). In the study overall: T-cell immune reconstitution after TCRalphabeta/CD19-depleted allogeneic hematopoietic cell transplantation in children was quantitatively tracked in the study by means of TCR repertoire profiling.

Study-level results and caveats: The frequencies of hyperexpanded clones fell over the following months, and after one year, T-cell counts and TCRbeta diversity were mostly attributed to newly produced T cells. About two months after transplant, the apparently early recovery of alphabetaT-cell counts reportedly depended on just several hundred clones that had expanded rapidly and came from non-depleted graft cells. In some patients, the high TCRbeta diversity seen at day 60 was put down to recipient T cells and intrathymic progenitors that had survived conditioning.

The germline V and J ends show losses of 3 bases and 0 bases respectively, and no gene match explains 11 bases of the junction. The CDR3 contains 18 residues, cysteine and phenylalanine counted. Here the CDR3 DNA is all that survives: 54 bases in frame from base 1. As encoded in the germline V gene (reference sequence), CDR1 is LGHDT while CDR2 is YNNKEL. According to the study, the label for this sample's treatment or condition signals: allogeneic hematopoietic cell transplantation with graft depleted of TCRalphabeta T cells and CD19 B cells. TCRalphabeta/CD19-depleted allogeneic hematopoietic cell grafts were given to the transplant recipients, all of whom were children.

The rearrangement joined TRBV3-1 to TRBJ2-5, and TRBD2 matches 9 of the central bases. This TCR derives from a male patient aged 2-15 years who had a stem cell transplant for acute myeloid leukemia, so the T cells may come from the graft donor. The sample in question was PBMCs, mostly from graft donor cells, obtained 360 days after TCRalphabeta/CD19-depleted stem cell transplant. The CDR3 corresponds to CASSQRKTSGLYQETQYF. The DNA is as follows: TGTGCCAGCAGCCAGAGAAAGACTAGCGGCCTGTACCAAGAGACCCAGTACTTC.